The present T cell receptor (beta chain) was sequenced within a study of Ad26.COV2.S vaccination and SARS-CoV-2 variants. About the research overall: Each vaccinee took Ad26.COV2.S intramuscularly, once or twice 56 days apart. Study-wide results and limits: The breadth of spike-specific CD8+ and CD4+ T cell responses after vaccination was reportedly substantial.

The V and J ends lost 2 bases and 0 bases, in that order; junction bases with no gene match: 15. Germline V gene lookup returns CDR1 KGHDR and CDR2 SFDVKD. This CDR3 has 22 residues. Documented treatment: 15 to 20 received Ad26.COV2.S at low or high dose, single or two shots; a few received placebo; per-sample allocation not given. The investigators took samples on day 63 after the first vaccine or placebo injection. Immunization relied on an Ad26 vector, which expressed Wuhan-strain SARS-CoV-2 spike. About this clone itself: Its antigen remains unidentified.

Profiling relied on immunoSEQ multiplex PCR, and the TCRdb table lists in-frame clones only, not all of them. Of 500,000 or so clones listed, approximately 90% are singletons. The material sequenced was peripheral blood, taken in a trial of Ad26.COV2.S vaccine versus placebo. The TCR sequence derives from a person aged 18 to 59 who received the Ad26.COV2.S COVID-19 vaccine or a placebo. This chain links TRBV24-1 with TRBJ1-6, with 10 bases identical to TRBD1. CDR3 loop: CATSDSILGDRGEISYNSPLHF. CDR3 in DNA: TGTGCCACCAGTGATTCTATTCTCGGGGACAGGGGTGAGATCTCCTATAATTCACCCCTCCACTTT.